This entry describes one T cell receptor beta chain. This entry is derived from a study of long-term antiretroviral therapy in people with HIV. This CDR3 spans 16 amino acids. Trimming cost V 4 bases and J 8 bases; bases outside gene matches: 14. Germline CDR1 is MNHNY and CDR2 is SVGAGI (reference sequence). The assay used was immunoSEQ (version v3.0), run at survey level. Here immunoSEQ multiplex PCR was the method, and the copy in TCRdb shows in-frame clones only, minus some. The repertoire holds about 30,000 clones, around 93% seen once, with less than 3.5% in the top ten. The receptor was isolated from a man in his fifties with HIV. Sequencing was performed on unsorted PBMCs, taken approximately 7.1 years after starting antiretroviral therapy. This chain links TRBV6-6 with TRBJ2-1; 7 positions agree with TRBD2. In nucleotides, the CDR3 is TGTGCCAGCAGTTCTCAAGGAGCGGGGCCCCCCGATGAGCAGTTCTTC. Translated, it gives CASSSQGAGPPDEQFF.